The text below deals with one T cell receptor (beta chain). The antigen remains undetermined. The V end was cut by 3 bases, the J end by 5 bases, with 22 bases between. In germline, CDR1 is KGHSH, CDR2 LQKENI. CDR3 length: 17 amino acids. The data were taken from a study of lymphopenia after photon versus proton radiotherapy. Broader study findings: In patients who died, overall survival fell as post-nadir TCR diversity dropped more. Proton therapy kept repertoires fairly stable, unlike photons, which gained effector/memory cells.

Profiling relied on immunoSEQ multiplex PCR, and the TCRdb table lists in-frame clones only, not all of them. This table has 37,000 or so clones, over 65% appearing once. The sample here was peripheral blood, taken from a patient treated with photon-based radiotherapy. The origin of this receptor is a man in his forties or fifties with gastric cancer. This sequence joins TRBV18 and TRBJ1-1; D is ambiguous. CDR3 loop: CASSPPKRLSRSTEAFF. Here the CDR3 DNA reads TGTGCCAGCTCACCTCCCAAGAGGCTTTCTCGGAGTACTGAAGCTTTCTTT.